These T cell receptor beta chains were read from a single sample in a study of T cells after posttransplantation cyclophosphamide. The table came from immunoSEQ multiplex PCR; TCRdb's copy has only in-frame clones and leaves some out. The table shows under 75,000 clones, with around 93% occurring only once. Material for sequencing was PBMCs. Receptors originate from a woman between 25 and 40 years old in good health and a related stem cell transplant donor. The CDR3 runs from the conserved cysteine through the conserved F or W. Fields, in order: V gene, J gene, CDR3 protein.

v_gene: TRBV5-6; j_gene: TRBJ2-1; CDR3aa: CASSRPPAGGYEQFF
v_gene: TRBV5-4; j_gene: TRBJ1-4; CDR3aa: CASSSQGAVEKLFF
v_gene: TRBV9; j_gene: TRBJ2-2; CDR3aa: CASRGQGNTGELFF
v_gene: TRBV28; j_gene: TRBJ2-7; CDR3aa: CASREGYEQYF
v_gene: TRBV6-5; j_gene: TRBJ2-2; CDR3aa: CASRNTGELFF
v_gene: TRBV4-3; j_gene: TRBJ1-4; CDR3aa: CASSQGTGRTNEKLFF
v_gene: TRBV11-2; j_gene: TRBJ1-1; CDR3aa: CASSLAGDITEAFF
v_gene: TRBV7-9; j_gene: TRBJ2-5; CDR3aa: CASSLLETQYF
v_gene: TRBV4-1; j_gene: TRBJ1-2; CDR3aa: CASSDSINYGYTF
v_gene: TRBV23-1; j_gene: TRBJ2-1; CDR3aa: CASSQGRRVSYNEQFF
v_gene: TRBV7-2; j_gene: TRBJ2-1; CDR3aa: CASSLAISGGFNEQFF
v_gene: TRBV10-3; j_gene: TRBJ1-3; CDR3aa: CAISPRTGISGNTIYF
v_gene: TRBV5-8; j_gene: TRBJ1-5; CDR3aa: CASSLGPNQPQHF
v_gene: TRBV5-1; j_gene: TRBJ1-2; CDR3aa: CASSSQTGANYGYTF
v_gene: TRBV2; j_gene: TRBJ2-3; CDR3aa: CASSDGVSTDTQYF
v_gene: TRBV19; j_gene: TRBJ2-1; CDR3aa: CASRNGGEQFF
v_gene: TRBV7-2; j_gene: TRBJ1-1; CDR3aa: CASSFNEPEAFF
v_gene: TRBV7-3; j_gene: TRBJ1-6; CDR3aa: CASSHTGGSSPLHF
v_gene: TRBV11-1; j_gene: TRBJ2-7; CDR3aa: CASSSDGTGGGEQYF
v_gene: TRBV19; j_gene: TRBJ1-5; CDR3aa: CASSRTGGGNQPQHF
v_gene: TRBV19; j_gene: TRBJ2-5; CDR3aa: CASSRQIQETQYF
v_gene: TRBV10-3; j_gene: TRBJ2-7; CDR3aa: CAISDQGTYEQYF
v_gene: TRBV28; j_gene: TRBJ1-6; CDR3aa: CASSPGTGDLSPLHF
v_gene: TRBV7-9; j_gene: TRBJ2-7; CDR3aa: CASSLAPTEQYF
v_gene: TRBV7-9; j_gene: TRBJ1-5; CDR3aa: CASSLENGNQPQHF
v_gene: TRBV5-4; j_gene: TRBJ2-7; CDR3aa: CASSIRLAGIYEQYF
v_gene: TRBV7-6; j_gene: TRBJ1-5; CDR3aa: CASSFGRHQPQHF
v_gene: TRBV7-9; j_gene: TRBJ2-6; CDR3aa: CASSFQISGANVLTF
v_gene: TRBV2; j_gene: TRBJ1-1; CDR3aa: CASNAEMNTEAFF
v_gene: TRBV5-6; j_gene: TRBJ2-1; CDR3aa: CASSPGGAYNEQFF
v_gene: TRBV30; j_gene: TRBJ2-5; CDR3aa: CAWSPSSVQETQYF
v_gene: TRBV9; j_gene: TRBJ2-2; CDR3aa: CASSPRAARSTGELFF
v_gene: TRBV27; j_gene: TRBJ1-1; CDR3aa: CASSSPPEAFF
v_gene: TRBV28; j_gene: TRBJ1-5; CDR3aa: CASSLLSGIGLINQPQHF
v_gene: TRBV30; j_gene: TRBJ2-7; CDR3aa: CAWSVRTGYEQYF
v_gene: TRBV11-3; j_gene: TRBJ2-5; CDR3aa: CASSSNQETQYF
v_gene: TRBV19; j_gene: TRBJ1-6; CDR3aa: CAARGGNSPLHF
v_gene: TRBV4-2; j_gene: TRBJ1-5; CDR3aa: CASSQQLMGDGNQPQHF
v_gene: TRBV7-9; j_gene: TRBJ2-1; CDR3aa: CASSHRTGKGEQFF
v_gene: TRBV7-9; j_gene: TRBJ1-6; CDR3aa: CASSSGESSPLHF
v_gene: TRBV5-1; j_gene: TRBJ2-3; CDR3aa: CASSPKPTSGGHTDTQYF
v_gene: TRBV14; j_gene: TRBJ1-2; CDR3aa: CASSQDRRLEGNPNYGYTF
v_gene: TRBV10-2; j_gene: TRBJ2-7; CDR3aa: CASRLGLGPNEQYF
v_gene: TRBV27; j_gene: TRBJ1-2; CDR3aa: CASRFVRGGGYTF
v_gene: TRBV15; j_gene: TRBJ1-1; CDR3aa: CATSARTGQNTEAFF
v_gene: TRBV5-4; j_gene: TRBJ2-1; CDR3aa: CASRSSLGGGAYNEQFF
v_gene: TRBV7-9; j_gene: TRBJ2-5; CDR3aa: CASSLTQAASETQYF
v_gene: TRBV2; j_gene: TRBJ2-3; CDR3aa: CATLTTDTQYF
v_gene: TRBV6-1; j_gene: TRBJ1-5; CDR3aa: CASSEAIPGLPPNQPQHF